Detailed here is one T cell receptor (beta chain). This receptor's antigen is unknown. Nothing much larger sits one base from this clone, and base qualities are not available. The collaborating institutions used their own protocols to collect whole blood in K2EDTA tubes. For TCRbeta analysis, collaborators shipped samples in one of three forms: frozen whole blood, isolated PBMCs, or DNA extracted from either of those sample types. TCRbeta CDR3 regions were amplified from genomic DNA using the immunoSEQ Assay, a bias-controlled multiplex PCR. The source study handled its data this way. The number of nucleated cells in each sample was estimated from the amplification of reference gene primers within the assay. To quantify the absolute abundance of each unique TCRbeta CDR3 rearrangement, sequence reads were collapsed and filtered. For each sample, productive Simpson clonality was calculated by taking the square root of Simpson's diversity index across productive rearrangements. Entries here come from immuneACCESS through TCRdb and include only in-frame sequences with V and J called. Some clones fail to appear in such tables; in the studies checked, an unresolved V gene covers under half of the shortfall, and the cause of the remainder is unknown. The D gene and trimming were derived from the DNA, and the V and J assignments and clone size from that table. A total of about 70,000 clones appear in this sample, approximately 83% of them only once. The ten largest clones take up roughly 12% of the sample.

From cysteine to phenylalanine, the CDR3 is 18 amino acids long. The DNA shown is the 54-base CDR3, in frame from base 1. V and J are truncated by 3 bases and 0 bases respectively, leaving an intervening sequence of 18 bases. For CDR1 and CDR2, the germline V gene (reference sequence) lists LNHNV and YYDKDF. The entry originates in a study of blood T cell repertoires in COVID-19 (dated by TCRdb to about 2020). In the study overall: Samples from collaborators originated in the United States, Italy and Spain and spanned both the acute and convalescent phases of COVID-19. The dataset comprised deeply sampled blood TCRbeta repertoires from subjects exposed to, actively infected with, or recovered from COVID-19. Sample metadata almost always included a de-identified subject ID, COVID-19 status, age in years and sex. The prospective study material was composed of cDNA or gDNA derived from T cells, B-cell-depleted T cells, or PBMCs. The samples were drawn from two sources: the first 160 participants of the ongoing ImmuneRACE study, and over 950 subjects contributed by 6 global collaborators. A freely available public database, intended as a resource for researchers studying the immune response to SARS-CoV-2, is where the repertoires were released. Where available, HLA class I and class II types were taken from metadata supplied by the sample provider and were not determined by assay-based typing. The paper's findings and limits, for the study overall: Clinical and demographic metadata were provided uncurated, with the amount varying by source and participant.

The source of this sequence is a human donor in a cohort sampled during active COVID-19. Source material: peripheral blood. The V gene is TRBV15 and the J gene is TRBJ1-5; no D gene is confidently identified. The CDR3 in this case is CATSSFPTALYSNQPQHF. Read as DNA, the sequence is TGTGCCACCAGCAGTTTCCCTACCGCCCTATATAGCAATCAGCCCCAGCATTTT.